This TCR beta chain was found in a study of shared clonotypes between healthy human individuals. Overall study context: For every donor, three CD4 naive, three CD4 memory, two CD8 naive and one CD8 memory plates were used.

Naive CD8 cells lacked CD45RO, underwent positive selection for CCR7 and left out terminally differentiated effector memory CD45RA+ cells. Regarding this clone: This sample also contains other DNA sequences that code for the same CDR3.

Looked up from germline, CDR1 is MGHDK and CDR2 is SYGVNS. V lost 7 bases to trimming and J lost 1 base, with 2 bases between them. There are 11 residues in the CDR3. Authors' data handling: Filtering differed because ImmunoSEQ produced junction-only sequences that carried no quality scores. The method was immunoSEQ multiplex PCR; TCRdb's version includes in-frame clones alone and lacks a portion of them. V and J calls and clone size are as listed in that table; D and trimming were resolved from the DNA. Among under 700,000 clones listed, 85% to 95% were seen once. Source material: naive CD8+ T cells sorted from blood. The V and J genes are TRBV25-1 and TRBJ2-1; the D is unclear. This TCR was sampled from a woman aged 30 to 39 in good health. In DNA, the CDR3 is TGTGCCAGCACGTCCTACAATGAGCAGTTCTTC. Translated, it gives CASTSYNEQFF.